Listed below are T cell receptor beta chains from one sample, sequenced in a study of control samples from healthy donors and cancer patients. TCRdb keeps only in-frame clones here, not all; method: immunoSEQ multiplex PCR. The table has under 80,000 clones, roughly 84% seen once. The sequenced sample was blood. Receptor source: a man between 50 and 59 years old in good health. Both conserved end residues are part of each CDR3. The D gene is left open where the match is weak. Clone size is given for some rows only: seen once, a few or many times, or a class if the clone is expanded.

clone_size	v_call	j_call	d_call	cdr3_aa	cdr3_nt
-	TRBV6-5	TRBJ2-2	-	CASSFLRDSTGELFF	TGTGCCAGCAGTTTCCTCCGGGATTCAACCGGGGAGCTGTTTTTT
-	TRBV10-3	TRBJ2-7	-	CAISGRHEQYF	TGTGCCATCAGTGGAAGACACGAGCAGTACTTC
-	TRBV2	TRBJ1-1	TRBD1	CARLQGTTEAFF	TGTGCCAGACTACAGGGGACCACTGAAGCTTTCTTT
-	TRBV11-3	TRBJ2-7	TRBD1	CASSLVPGQLFHEQYF	TGTGCCAGCAGCTTAGTTCCGGGACAGCTATTCCACGAGCAGTACTTC
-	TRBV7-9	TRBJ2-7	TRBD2	CASSPPLAGGPYEQYF	TGTGCCAGCAGCCCGCCCTTAGCGGGAGGCCCCTACGAGCAGTACTTC
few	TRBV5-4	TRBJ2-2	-	CASSLADGELFF	TGTGCCAGCAGCTTGGCCGATGGGGAGCTGTTTTTT
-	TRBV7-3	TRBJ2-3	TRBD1	CASSPDRGTDTQYF	TGTGCCAGCAGCCCGGACAGGGGAACAGATACGCAGTATTTT
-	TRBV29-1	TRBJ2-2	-	CSVENLIGTGELFF	TGCAGCGTTGAAAACTTGATCGGAACCGGGGAGCTGTTTTTT
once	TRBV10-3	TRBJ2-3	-	CAISESIGGRGDTQYF	TGTGCCATCAGTGAGTCGATCGGGGGGCGCGGAGATACGCAGTATTTT
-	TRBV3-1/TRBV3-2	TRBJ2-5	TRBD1	CASSQTGGTGRETQYF	TGTGCCAGCAGCCAGACAGGGGGAACCGGTCGGGAGACCCAGTACTTC
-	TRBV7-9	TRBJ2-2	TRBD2	CASGDPGLPNTGELFF	TGTGCCAGCGGGGACCCGGGACTACCTAACACCGGGGAGCTGTTTTTT
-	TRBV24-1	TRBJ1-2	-	CATSDPQGNGYGYTF	TGTGCCACCAGTGATCCACAGGGTAACGGCTATGGCTACACCTTC
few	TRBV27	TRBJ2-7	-	CASSPSRGPYEQYF	TGTGCCAGCAGCCCCTCGAGGGGCCCCTACGAGCAGTACTTC
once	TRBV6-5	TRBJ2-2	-	CASSYLSTRTGELFF	TGTGCCAGCAGTTACCTTTCCACCCGGACCGGGGAGCTGTTTTTT
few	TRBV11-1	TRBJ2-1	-	CASSLSVESYNEQFF	TGTGCCAGCAGCTTATCGGTCGAATCCTACAATGAGCAGTTCTTC
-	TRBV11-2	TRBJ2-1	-	CASSPRPGPNEQFF	TGTGCCAGCAGCCCCCGGCCGGGCCCCAATGAGCAGTTCTTC
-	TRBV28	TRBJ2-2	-	CASSRRAINTGELFF	TGTGCCAGCAGCCGGCGCGCGATCAACACCGGGGAGCTGTTTTTT
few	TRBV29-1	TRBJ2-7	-	CSVEKSGFSYEQYF	TGCAGCGTTGAAAAGAGCGGTTTCTCCTACGAGCAGTACTTC
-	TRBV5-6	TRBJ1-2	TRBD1	CASSMGTGGDYGYTF	TGTGCCAGCAGCATGGGGACAGGGGGCGACTATGGCTACACCTTC
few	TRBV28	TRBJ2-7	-	CASRARDGSSYEQYF	TGTGCCAGCAGAGCAAGGGACGGCAGCTCCTACGAGCAGTACTTC
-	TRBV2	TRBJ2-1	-	CASRMNNEQFF	TGTGCCAGCAGGATGAACAATGAGCAGTTCTTC
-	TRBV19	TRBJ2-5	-	CASSIGVRLQETQYF	TGTGCCAGTAGTATAGGGGTCCGACTCCAAGAGACCCAGTACTTC
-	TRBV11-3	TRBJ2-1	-	CASSPFRGSNEQFF	TGTGCCAGCAGCCCCTTTCGTGGGAGTAATGAGCAGTTCTTC
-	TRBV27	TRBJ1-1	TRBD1	CASRYQGARTEAFF	TGTGCCAGCAGATACCAGGGGGCGAGGACTGAAGCTTTCTTT
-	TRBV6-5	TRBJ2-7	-	CASSYVSGSYEQYF	TGTGCCAGCAGTTACGTTTCCGGCTCCTACGAGCAGTACTTC
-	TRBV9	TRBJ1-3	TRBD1	CASSARDRAGNTIYF	TGTGCCAGCAGCGCCCGGGACAGGGCTGGAAACACCATATATTTT
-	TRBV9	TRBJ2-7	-	CASSVGEGDPYEQYF	TGTGCCAGCAGCGTAGGTGAAGGGGATCCCTACGAGCAGTACTTC
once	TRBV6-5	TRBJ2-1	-	CASSYSGGSYNEQFF	TGTGCCAGCAGTTACTCAGGGGGGTCCTACAATGAGCAGTTCTTC
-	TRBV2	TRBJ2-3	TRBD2	CASSETSGGFTDTQYF	TGTGCCAGCAGCGAAACTAGCGGGGGGTTCACAGATACGCAGTATTTT
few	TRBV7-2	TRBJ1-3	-	CASSQRGNTIYF	TGTGCCAGCAGCCAACGGGGAAACACCATATATTTT
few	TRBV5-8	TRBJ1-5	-	CASSPGQYNQPQHF	TGTGCCAGCAGCCCAGGACAGTACAATCAGCCCCAGCATTTT
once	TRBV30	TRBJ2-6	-	CAWSGGRFGANVLTF	TGTGCCTGGAGTGGCGGGCGGTTTGGGGCCAACGTCCTGACTTTC